This T cell receptor (beta chain) was recovered during a study of shared clonotypes between healthy human individuals. With 1 base removed from V and 8 bases from J, the gap between germline ends came to 15 bases. The germline CDR1 and CDR2 sequences are SEHNR and FQNEAQ (reference sequence). This CDR3 spans 15 amino acids. Profiling relied on immunoSEQ multiplex PCR, and the TCRdb table lists in-frame clones only, not all of them. The data show roughly 480,000 clones, less than 80% seen once. The TCR sequence derives from a woman aged 40 to 50 in good health. Some clones in this sample may be carry-over from other donors' samples. The specimen sequenced was PBMCs. The chain uses TRBV7-9 and TRBJ1-5; TRBD1 is a possible D gene (6 bases). In DNA, the CDR3 is TGTGCCAGCAGCTTAGTTCCGGGGGCGATTGAGCCCCAGCATTTT. It codes for CASSLVPGAIEPQHF.